A few counts support the clone carrying this T cell receptor beta chain. The target antigen is unknown. This sample was included in a study of T-cell reconstitution after alpha-beta-depleted transplantation in children. Germline V CDR1 and CDR2: LNHDA, SQIVND (reference sequence). The CDR3 length is 11 residues. V lost 2 bases and J 8 bases, leaving 3 bases between the germline ends. General study results and limits: Reportedly, only several hundred clones from non-depleted graft cells drove alpha-beta T-cell counts at about two months.

Unique molecular identifiers were used to barcode this TCRbeta library. TCRdb ran MiXCR on the PCR reads and lists one entry per CDR3 protein. The sample lists just over 950,000 distinct CDR3 sequences; about 30% were seen once. The clonotype originates from a boy younger than two who had a stem cell transplant for SCID, so the T cells may come from the graft donor. The chain joins TRBV19 to TRBJ1-4; D is undetermined. The sequencing used PBMCs, mostly from graft donor cells, collected 360 days after TCRalphabeta/CD19-depleted stem cell transplant. CDR3 protein: CASSISEKLFF. The CDR3 DNA reads TGTGCCAGTAGTATATCCGAAAAACTGTTTTTT.